This T cell receptor (beta chain) was sequenced during a study of beta chain features in type 1 diabetes. General study results and limits: For Type 1 diabetes patients, all four CD4+ subsets carried TCRB CDR3s that were moderately but significantly shorter.

This clone was recorded at least ten times. The antigen remains unidentified. The germline gene is not matched at one end of the junction; a read error may be the cause. cDNA synthesis used the whole RNA isolate, giving expressed TCRB sequences. The method was immunoSEQ multiplex PCR; TCRdb's version includes in-frame clones alone and lacks a portion of them. The table records over 55,000 clones, about 47% of them present only once. The length of the CDR3 is 13 residues. Germline CDR1 MDHEN, CDR2 SYDVKM. This receptor was taken from a woman aged 40 to 55 with type 1 diabetes. Sequencing input: Tregs from blood. The chain is built from TRBV28 and TRBJ2-5, with TRBD2 matching over 8 bases. The CDR3 loop reads CASSLGAGVGGNF. CDR3 in DNA: TGTGCCAGCAGTTTAGGAGCGGGAGTGGGGGGTAACTTC.